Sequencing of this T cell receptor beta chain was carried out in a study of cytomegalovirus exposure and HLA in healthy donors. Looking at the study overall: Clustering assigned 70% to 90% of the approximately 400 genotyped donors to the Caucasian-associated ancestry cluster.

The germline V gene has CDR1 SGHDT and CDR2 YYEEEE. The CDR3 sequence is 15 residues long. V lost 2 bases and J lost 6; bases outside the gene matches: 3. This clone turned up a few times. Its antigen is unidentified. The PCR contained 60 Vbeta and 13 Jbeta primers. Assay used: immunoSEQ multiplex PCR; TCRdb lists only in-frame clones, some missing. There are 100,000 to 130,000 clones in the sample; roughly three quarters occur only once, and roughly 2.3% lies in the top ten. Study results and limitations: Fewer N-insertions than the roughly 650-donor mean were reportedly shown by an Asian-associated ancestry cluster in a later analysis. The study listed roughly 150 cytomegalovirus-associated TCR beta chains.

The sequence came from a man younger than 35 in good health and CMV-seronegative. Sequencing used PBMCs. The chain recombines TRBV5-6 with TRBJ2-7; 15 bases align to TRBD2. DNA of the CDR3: TGTGCCAGCAGCTTACGGACTAGCGGGGGGGCCGAGCAGTACTTC. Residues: CASSLRTSGGAEQYF.